A selection of T cell receptor beta chains follows, all from one sample in a study of T cells in tumors after PD-1 blockade. Repertoires were generated with immunoSEQ multiplex PCR, while TCRdb's copy carries only in-frame clones and drops some. The table shows 60,000 or so clones, with roughly 77% occurring only once. The material was PBMCs, obtained before anti-PD-1 treatment. All receptors derive from a human donor with basal cell carcinoma. The CDR3 runs from the conserved cysteine through the conserved F or W. Fields, in order: V gene, D gene, J gene, clone size, CDR3 protein, CDR3 DNA. A D gene is named only where the DNA matches it firmly. Clone size is not always given. Where it is, it says once, few, many or a class for expanded clones.

V gene: TRBV5-1; D gene: NA; J gene: TRBJ1-6; clone size: few; CDR3 protein: CASSRGGPDNSPLHF; CDR3 DNA: TGCGCCAGCAGCCGGGGGGGGCCGGATAATTCACCCCTCCACTTT
V gene: TRBV6-4; D gene: NA; J gene: TRBJ2-4; clone size: few; CDR3 protein: CASGNIQYF; CDR3 DNA: TGTGCCAGCGGAAACATTCAGTACTTC
V gene: TRBV30; D gene: NA; J gene: TRBJ1-2; clone size: NA; CDR3 protein: CAWSYMGNYGYTF; CDR3 DNA: TGTGCCTGGAGTTACATGGGGAACTATGGCTACACCTTC
V gene: TRBV7-9; D gene: TRBD1; J gene: TRBJ1-1; clone size: NA; CDR3 protein: CASSLWGQGMANTEAFF; CDR3 DNA: TGTGCCAGCAGCTTATGGGGACAGGGGATGGCGAACACTGAAGCTTTCTTT
V gene: TRBV30; D gene: TRBD2; J gene: TRBJ2-7; clone size: NA; CDR3 protein: CAWSKAGGANSEQYF; CDR3 DNA: TGTGCCTGGAGTAAGGCGGGGGGCGCAAATTCAGAGCAGTACTTC
V gene: TRBV2; D gene: NA; J gene: TRBJ2-1; clone size: NA; CDR3 protein: CASTEDERSEQFF; CDR3 DNA: TGTGCCAGCACCGAAGATGAAAGGAGTGAGCAGTTCTTC
V gene: TRBV7-9; D gene: NA; J gene: TRBJ1-1; clone size: NA; CDR3 protein: CASSRWVGAVTEAFF; CDR3 DNA: TGTGCCAGCAGCCGCTGGGTTGGGGCCGTAACTGAAGCTTTCTTT
V gene: TRBV30; D gene: NA; J gene: TRBJ1-2; clone size: few; CDR3 protein: CAWSGGAGYTF; CDR3 DNA: TGTGCCTGGAGTGGGGGGGCAGGCTACACCTTC
V gene: TRBV30; D gene: NA; J gene: TRBJ1-1; clone size: NA; CDR3 protein: CAWTGAAGAFF; CDR3 DNA: TGTGCCTGGACTGGGGCCGCTGGAGCTTTCTTT
V gene: TRBV5-1; D gene: NA; J gene: TRBJ1-5; clone size: NA; CDR3 protein: CASSPGGGYNQPQHF; CDR3 DNA: TGCGCCAGCAGCCCGGGTGGGGGGTACAATCAGCCCCAGCATTTT
V gene: TRBV30; D gene: NA; J gene: TRBJ1-4; clone size: few; CDR3 protein: CAWGQINEKLFF; CDR3 DNA: TGTGCCTGGGGACAGATCAATGAAAAACTGTTTTTT
V gene: TRBV7-6; D gene: NA; J gene: TRBJ2-3; clone size: NA; CDR3 protein: CASSFGAGTDTQYF; CDR3 DNA: TGTGCCAGCAGCTTCGGAGCGGGCACAGATACGCAGTATTTT
V gene: TRBV10-3; D gene: TRBD2; J gene: TRBJ2-7; clone size: NA; CDR3 protein: CAISDGTGGGLEQYF; CDR3 DNA: TGTGCCATCAGTGATGGGACTGGCGGGGGGCTTGAGCAGTACTTC
V gene: TRBV30; D gene: NA; J gene: TRBJ2-1; clone size: NA; CDR3 protein: CAWSVRTLRHEQFF; CDR3 DNA: TGTGCCTGGAGTGTACGGACCCTTCGACATGAGCAGTTCTTC
V gene: TRBV5-6; D gene: TRBD1; J gene: TRBJ1-1; clone size: NA; CDR3 protein: CASSLGAGGAEAFF; CDR3 DNA: TGTGCCAGCAGCTTGGGGGCAGGGGGCGCGGAAGCTTTCTTT
V gene: TRBV30; D gene: NA; J gene: TRBJ1-1; clone size: NA; CDR3 protein: CAWSIGTEAFF; CDR3 DNA: TGTGCCTGGAGTATCGGCACTGAAGCTTTCTTT
V gene: TRBV19; D gene: TRBD1; J gene: TRBJ1-5; clone size: NA; CDR3 protein: CASSWPGQGVQPQHF; CDR3 DNA: TGTGCCAGTAGTTGGCCGGGACAGGGTGTTCAGCCCCAGCATTTT
V gene: TRBV7-3; D gene: NA; J gene: TRBJ1-1; clone size: few; CDR3 protein: CASSIDTRGEAFF; CDR3 DNA: TGTGCCAGCAGCATCGACACCCGTGGTGAGGCTTTCTTT
V gene: TRBV4-2; D gene: NA; J gene: TRBJ1-2; clone size: few; CDR3 protein: CASSQDTGGYTF; CDR3 DNA: TGTGCCAGCAGCCAAGATACAGGTGGCTACACCTTC
V gene: TRBV7-9; D gene: TRBD1; J gene: TRBJ2-1; clone size: NA; CDR3 protein: CASSGYRGLLYNEQFF; CDR3 DNA: TGTGCCAGCAGCGGTTACAGGGGGCTGCTCTACAATGAGCAGTTCTTC
V gene: TRBV19; D gene: NA; J gene: TRBJ1-1; clone size: NA; CDR3 protein: CASTPGTLNTEAFF; CDR3 DNA: TGTGCCAGTACACCTGGGACACTGAACACTGAAGCTTTCTTT
V gene: TRBV5-6; D gene: NA; J gene: TRBJ2-2; clone size: NA; CDR3 protein: CASSWDRTGELFF; CDR3 DNA: TGTGCCAGCAGCTGGGACCGCACCGGGGAGCTGTTTTTT
V gene: TRBV30; D gene: TRBD1; J gene: TRBJ2-7; clone size: NA; CDR3 protein: CAWKPGGYEQYF; CDR3 DNA: TGTGCCTGGAAACCAGGGGGCTACGAGCAGTACTTC
V gene: TRBV5-1; D gene: TRBD1; J gene: TRBJ1-2; clone size: few; CDR3 protein: CASSLTGEGLYGYTF; CDR3 DNA: TGCGCCAGCAGCTTAACAGGGGAAGGACTCTATGGCTACACCTTC
V gene: TRBV5-5; D gene: NA; J gene: TRBJ2-2; clone size: few; CDR3 protein: CASSHSNTGPGELFF; CDR3 DNA: TGTGCCAGCAGCCACTCGAACACGGGACCCGGGGAGCTGTTTTTT
V gene: TRBV21-1; D gene: NA; J gene: TRBJ1-4; clone size: NA; CDR3 protein: CASRIGCRTNEKLFF; CDR3 DNA: TGTGCCAGCAGGATAGGGTGTAGGACTAATGAAAAACTGTTTTTT
V gene: TRBV3-1/TRBV3-2; D gene: NA; J gene: TRBJ1-2; clone size: NA; CDR3 protein: CASSQDRPGLLGYTF; CDR3 DNA: TGTGCCAGCAGCCAAGATAGGCCAGGGTTATTGGGCTACACCTTC
V gene: TRBV5-6; D gene: NA; J gene: TRBJ2-5; clone size: NA; CDR3 protein: CASSPGQQETQYF; CDR3 DNA: TGTGCCAGCAGCCCAGGACAGCAAGAGACCCAGTACTTC
V gene: TRBV29-1; D gene: NA; J gene: TRBJ1-1; clone size: once; CDR3 protein: CSGRPNTEAFF; CDR3 DNA: TGCAGCGGTCGCCCGAACACTGAAGCTTTCTTT
V gene: TRBV7-2; D gene: NA; J gene: TRBJ1-2; clone size: NA; CDR3 protein: CASSLDFFGYGYTF; CDR3 DNA: TGTGCCAGCAGCTTAGATTTTTTCGGCTATGGCTACACCTTC
V gene: TRBV5-1; D gene: TRBD1; J gene: TRBJ1-3; clone size: NA; CDR3 protein: CASSLGQGLWGNTIYF; CDR3 DNA: TGCGCCAGCAGCTTGGGACAGGGGTTGTGGGGAAACACCATATATTTT
V gene: TRBV4-2; D gene: NA; J gene: TRBJ2-6; clone size: NA; CDR3 protein: CASSQGHSSSGANVLTF; CDR3 DNA: TGTGCCAGCAGCCAGGGACACAGCTCCTCTGGGGCCAACGTCCTGACTTTC
V gene: TRBV7-9; D gene: TRBD1; J gene: TRBJ1-2; clone size: NA; CDR3 protein: CASSPRTGPYGYTF; CDR3 DNA: TGTGCCAGCAGCCCTCGGACAGGACCCTATGGCTACACCTTC
V gene: TRBV30; D gene: TRBD2; J gene: TRBJ2-3; clone size: NA; CDR3 protein: CAWSEGLAGTDTQYF; CDR3 DNA: TGTGCCTGGAGTGAGGGGCTAGCGGGGACAGATACGCAGTATTTT
V gene: TRBV19; D gene: TRBD1; J gene: TRBJ2-3; clone size: NA; CDR3 protein: CASSLAGGDTQYF; CDR3 DNA: TGTGCCAGTAGTTTGGCAGGGGGAGATACGCAGTATTTT
V gene: TRBV2; D gene: NA; J gene: TRBJ1-2; clone size: once; CDR3 protein: CASSESLQGRGLDGYTF; CDR3 DNA: TGTGCCAGCAGTGAAAGCCTACAAGGGCGGGGGCTGGATGGCTACACCTTC
V gene: TRBV29-1; D gene: NA; J gene: TRBJ1-6; clone size: NA; CDR3 protein: CSVTDGNSPLHF; CDR3 DNA: TGCAGCGTAACGGACGGTAATTCACCCCTCCACTTT
V gene: TRBV5-4; D gene: TRBD1; J gene: TRBJ2-5; clone size: NA; CDR3 protein: CASSPWTGQETQYF; CDR3 DNA: TGTGCCAGCAGCCCCTGGACAGGTCAAGAGACCCAGTACTTC
V gene: TRBV15; D gene: NA; J gene: TRBJ1-4; clone size: NA; CDR3 protein: CATSRDGRPNEKLFF; CDR3 DNA: TGTGCCACCAGCAGAGATGGCAGGCCAAATGAAAAACTGTTTTTT
V gene: TRBV9; D gene: TRBD1; J gene: TRBJ1-2; clone size: NA; CDR3 protein: CASSVRPGQGDYGYTF; CDR3 DNA: TGTGCCAGCAGCGTAAGACCGGGACAGGGGGACTATGGCTACACCTTC
V gene: TRBV18; D gene: NA; J gene: TRBJ2-7; clone size: NA; CDR3 protein: CASSPWGTEQYF; CDR3 DNA: TGTGCCAGCTCACCATGGGGGACCGAGCAGTACTTC
V gene: TRBV3-1/TRBV3-2; D gene: TRBD1; J gene: TRBJ1-1; clone size: NA; CDR3 protein: CASSQSGTGGSTEAFF; CDR3 DNA: TGTGCCAGCAGCCAATCGGGGACAGGGGGGAGTACTGAAGCTTTCTTT
V gene: TRBV7-2; D gene: TRBD1; J gene: TRBJ1-4; clone size: medium-sized; CDR3 protein: CASSLSPPGQGAEEEKLFF; CDR3 DNA: TGTGCCAGCAGCTTATCCCCCCCAGGACAGGGGGCGGAAGAAGAAAAACTGTTTTTT
V gene: TRBV5-1; D gene: NA; J gene: TRBJ1-1; clone size: NA; CDR3 protein: CASSPPGVAERVNPAFF; CDR3 DNA: TGCGCCAGCAGCCCACCCGGGGTTGCTGAAAGGGTTAATCCAGCTTTCTTT
V gene: TRBV19; D gene: TRBD1; J gene: TRBJ2-3; clone size: few; CDR3 protein: CASSTGTGVTDTQYF; CDR3 DNA: TGTGCCAGTAGCACAGGGACAGGGGTCACAGATACGCAGTATTTT
V gene: TRBV27; D gene: NA; J gene: TRBJ1-1; clone size: NA; CDR3 protein: CASSAGDQMNTEAFF; CDR3 DNA: TGTGCCAGCAGTGCGGGGGATCAGATGAACACTGAAGCTTTCTTT
V gene: TRBV2; D gene: NA; J gene: TRBJ2-6; clone size: NA; CDR3 protein: CASRVGNSGANVLTF; CDR3 DNA: TGTGCCAGCAGGGTGGGGAACTCTGGGGCCAACGTCCTGACTTTC
V gene: TRBV2; D gene: NA; J gene: TRBJ1-5; clone size: NA; CDR3 protein: CASSEVRDRGPQHF; CDR3 DNA: TGTGCCAGCAGTGAGGTTAGGGACCGGGGGCCCCAGCATTTT
V gene: TRBV27; D gene: TRBD1; J gene: TRBJ2-3; clone size: NA; CDR3 protein: CASSFTGGRADTQYF; CDR3 DNA: TGTGCCAGCAGTTTTACAGGGGGTCGGGCAGATACGCAGTATTTT
V gene: TRBV7-2; D gene: NA; J gene: TRBJ1-3; clone size: NA; CDR3 protein: CASSLRSLSGNTIYF; CDR3 DNA: TGTGCCAGCAGCTTACGGAGTCTCTCTGGAAACACCATATATTTT
V gene: TRBV5-1; D gene: TRBD2; J gene: TRBJ2-1; clone size: NA; CDR3 protein: CASSPQVVTGGPYNEQFF; CDR3 DNA: TGCGCCAGCAGCCCTCAAGTGGTGACGGGGGGGCCCTACAATGAGCAGTTCTTC
V gene: TRBV6-5; D gene: TRBD1; J gene: TRBJ1-3; clone size: NA; CDR3 protein: CASSNSRGSGNTIYF; CDR3 DNA: TGTGCCAGCAGTAACTCCAGGGGGTCTGGAAACACCATATATTTT
V gene: TRBV18; D gene: TRBD1; J gene: TRBJ1-2; clone size: NA; CDR3 protein: CASSPDRGLSGYTF; CDR3 DNA: TGTGCCAGCTCTCCGGACAGGGGGCTTAGCGGCTACACCTTC
V gene: TRBV7-9; D gene: NA; J gene: TRBJ1-2; clone size: NA; CDR3 protein: CASSPSWSPTDGYTF; CDR3 DNA: TGTGCCAGCAGCCCCAGTTGGTCCCCTACGGATGGCTACACCTTC